The source of this TCR beta chain is a study of T cells in Graves' hyperthyroidism and ophthalmopathy. There were TCR beta CDR3 regions amplified from RNA transcripts. Primed by the HTBI set, a first-round RT-PCR was run on the TCR CDR3. TCRdb recomputed calls from the multiplex PCR reads with MiXCR, one row per CDR3 protein. Of some 600,000 distinct CDR3 sequences in the sample, more than 45% were seen once. With regard to this clonotype: One end of the junction fails to match germline, which may point to a read error.

This CDR3 comprises 12 residues. Germline V CDR1 and CDR2: ENHRY, SYGVKD. The receptor was isolated from a woman aged 18 to 35 with Graves' hyperthyroidism. This chain joins TRBV10-3 and TRBJ1-2; a possible D gene is TRBD1 (5 bases). The source material was peripheral blood or thyroid tissue (not recorded which). The CDR3 spells CAISDRDYGYTF. The DNA of the CDR3 is TGTGCCATCAGTGACAGGGACTACGGCTACACCTTC.